These T cell receptor beta chains were read from a single sample in a study of blood T cell repertoires in COVID-19. Here immunoSEQ multiplex PCR was the method, and the copy in TCRdb shows in-frame clones only, minus some. Of around 100,000 clones listed, approximately 93% are singletons. Sequenced: peripheral blood. The origin of the receptors is a man aged 50-60 years with active COVID-19. CDR3s include the opening cysteine and the closing phenylalanine or tryptophan. The D gene is left open where the match is weak. Clone sizes are given selectively: once, few, many, or a class where the clone is expanded.

TRBJ2-1	TRBV6-6	-	once	16	CASSNPGTPDGNEQFF	TGTGCCAGCAGTAACCCCGGGACACCCGACGGGAATGAGCAGTTCTTC
TRBJ1-4	TRBV7-6	-	-	16	CASGMVESGANEKLFF	TGTGCCAGCGGCATGGTGGAATCGGGGGCTAATGAAAAACTGTTTTTT
TRBJ1-6	TRBV5-1	-	-	14	CASSLDRANSPLHF	TGCGCCAGCAGCTTGGACAGGGCAAATTCACCCCTCCACTTT
TRBJ2-1	TRBV29-1	-	-	11	CSVGRFDEQFF	TGCAGCGTTGGGAGATTCGATGAGCAGTTCTTC
TRBJ1-3	TRBV27	-	few	15	CASSSYQGIGNTIYF	TGTGCCAGCAGTAGCTACCAGGGGATTGGAAACACCATATATTTT
TRBJ1-1	TRBV19	TRBD1	-	18	CASSTHLLGGKFGAEAFF	TGTGCCAGTAGTACGCACTTACTAGGGGGCAAGTTTGGGGCTGAAGCTTTCTTT
TRBJ1-3	TRBV11-3	-	once	17	CASSLDRDSDAGNTIYF	TGTGCCAGCAGCTTAGATCGAGACTCAGACGCTGGAAACACCATATATTTT
TRBJ2-3	TRBV24-1	TRBD1	-	17	CATSDIGQGVYSDTQYF	TGTGCCACCAGTGATATCGGACAGGGGGTATATTCAGATACGCAGTATTTT
TRBJ1-3	TRBV7-2	-	-	15	CASSFDSRLGNTIYF	TGTGCCAGCAGCTTCGACAGTCGACTTGGAAACACCATATATTTT
TRBJ2-5	TRBV7-2	-	-	13	CASSPDLGETQYF	TGTGCCAGCAGCCCGGACTTGGGGGAGACCCAGTACTTC
TRBJ1-2	TRBV11-2	TRBD1	-	17	CASSSTLPGTGIGGYTF	TGTGCCAGCAGCTCGACTCTACCCGGGACAGGGATTGGTGGCTACACCTTC
TRBJ2-3	TRBV5-6	TRBD2	-	19	CASSSMVGKRGGPTDTQYF	TGTGCCAGCAGCTCGATGGTTGGGAAGCGGGGGGGCCCGACAGATACGCAGTATTTT
TRBJ2-1	TRBV4-2	-	-	16	CASSQSTRPGGNEQFF	TGTGCCAGCAGCCAGAGTACTAGGCCCGGGGGCAATGAGCAGTTCTTC
TRBJ1-1	TRBV6-6	TRBD1	once	16	CASSAQGGAGNTEAFF	TGTGCCAGCAGTGCGCAGGGGGGCGCAGGGAACACTGAAGCTTTCTTT
TRBJ2-7	TRBV7-2	TRBD1	-	14	CASSYLLTGYEQYF	TGTGCCAGCAGCTATCTTCTGACAGGGTACGAGCAGTACTTC
TRBJ2-1	TRBV18	TRBD2	-	17	CASSPEGLAGGYNEQFF	TGTGCCAGCTCACCCGAGGGGCTAGCGGGGGGATACAATGAGCAGTTCTTC
TRBJ2-5	TRBV6-5	TRBD1	-	14	CASSPGTGGETQYF	TGTGCCAGCAGTCCAGGGACAGGGGGCGAAACCCAGTACTTC
TRBJ2-5	TRBV5-1	-	-	18	CASSSRGLSGAYQETQYF	TGCGCCAGCAGCTCAAGAGGGCTTAGCGGAGCGTACCAAGAGACCCAGTACTTC
TRBJ2-2	TRBV30	-	-	14	CACQGSGNTGELFF	TGTGCCTGCCAGGGTAGCGGGAACACCGGGGAGCTGTTTTTT
TRBJ2-5	TRBV7-9	-	once	14	CASSLGSGLKTQYF	TGTGCCAGCAGCTTAGGATCAGGTCTAAAGACCCAGTACTTC
TRBJ1-3	TRBV5-1	-	few	15	CASSLSGTAGNTIYF	TGCGCCAGCAGCCTGAGCGGGACGGCCGGAAACACCATATATTTT
TRBJ1-6	TRBV24-1	TRBD1	-	13	CASQGANNSPLHF	TGTGCAAGTCAGGGGGCAAATAATTCACCCCTCCACTTT
TRBJ1-4	TRBV19	TRBD1	few	14	CATIETGVNEKLFF	TGTGCCACCATCGAGACAGGGGTTAATGAAAAACTGTTTTTT
TRBJ2-1	TRBV7-9	-	-	13	CASSLGQPNEQFF	TGTGCCAGCAGCTTAGGACAGCCCAATGAGCAGTTCTTC
TRBJ2-3	TRBV7-2	-	-	14	CASSFPILTDTQYF	TGTGCCAGCAGCTTCCCAATACTAACAGATACGCAGTATTTT
TRBJ1-1	TRBV3-1/TRBV3-2	-	-	14	CASSRSTLNTEAFF	TGTGCCAGCAGCCGTTCCACACTGAACACTGAAGCTTTCTTT
TRBJ1-6	TRBV19	TRBD1	-	13	CASTTGLESPLHF	TGTGCCAGTACGACAGGGCTCGAATCACCCCTCCACTTT
TRBJ1-2	TRBV24-1	-	-	15	CATRTWTVLKRGYTF	TGTGCCACCAGGACCTGGACAGTCTTAAAAAGGGGCTACACCTTC
TRBJ2-3	TRBV2	-	-	14	CASTRQRSTDTQYF	TGTGCCAGCACTCGGCAGCGGTCCACAGATACGCAGTATTTT
TRBJ2-3	TRBV3-1/TRBV3-2	-	-	17	CASSSRSEGAGTDTQYF	TGTGCCAGCAGCTCCAGATCCGAGGGAGCGGGCACAGATACGCAGTATTTT
TRBJ1-6	TRBV7-8	TRBD1	-	16	CASSPGRDRVQSPLHF	TGTGCCAGCTCCCCCGGACGGGACAGGGTGCAGTCACCCCTCCACTTT
TRBJ1-1	TRBV15	TRBD1	-	14	CATREYRGNGEAFF	TGTGCCACCAGAGAATACAGGGGGAATGGCGAAGCTTTCTTT
TRBJ1-4	TRBV5-1	TRBD1	-	14	CASSLTGANEKLFF	TGCGCCAGCAGCTTGACAGGGGCTAATGAAAAACTGTTTTTT
TRBJ1-4	TRBV7-9	-	-	15	CASSPKGGTNEKLFF	TGTGCCAGCAGCCCCAAAGGGGGAACCAATGAAAAACTGTTTTTT
TRBJ1-2	TRBV20-1	-	-	11	CSASGTSGYTF	TGCAGTGCTTCGGGGACTAGCGGCTACACCTTC
TRBJ1-1	TRBV6-5	-	-	12	CAIVQGTTEAFF	TGTGCCATCGTACAGGGAACCACTGAAGCTTTCTTT
TRBJ1-2	TRBV18	-	-	13	CASSPGGDYGYTF	TGTGCCAGCTCACCCGGGGGGGACTATGGCTACACCTTC
TRBJ2-3	TRBV7-9	-	-	15	CASSHGTWRPDTQYF	TGTGCCAGCAGCCATGGGACTTGGCGTCCTGATACGCAGTATTTT
TRBJ2-7	TRBV7-6	TRBD2	-	16	CASSLNSASGSYEQYF	TGTGCCAGCAGCTTAAATTCGGCTAGCGGTTCCTACGAGCAGTACTTC
TRBJ2-6	TRBV11-3	TRBD2	-	18	CASSPRVAGVPGANVLTF	TGTGCCAGCAGCCCCAGGGTAGCGGGAGTTCCTGGGGCCAACGTCCTGACTTTC
TRBJ2-3	TRBV7-7	TRBD2	once	15	CASSPGLARTDTQYF	TGTGCCAGCAGCCCAGGACTAGCTAGGACAGATACGCAGTATTTT
TRBJ1-6	TRBV27	-	-	17	CASRDTGPSSYNSPLHF	TGTGCCAGCAGGGACACAGGACCCAGCTCCTATAATTCACCCCTCCACTTT
TRBJ2-7	TRBV2	-	once	14	CASSEALRSYEQYF	TGTGCCAGCAGTGAAGCGCTTCGGTCCTACGAGCAGTACTTC
TRBJ2-1	TRBV7-9	TRBD2	-	14	CASSLSGGRNEQFF	TGTGCCAGCAGCCTTAGCGGGGGGAGAAATGAGCAGTTCTTC
TRBJ2-7	TRBV4-1	TRBD1	few	14	CASSPGQGYYEQYF	TGCGCCAGCAGCCCCGGACAGGGTTACTACGAGCAGTACTTC
TRBJ1-5	TRBV7-2	-	-	14	CAISATGGNQPQHF	TGTGCCATCAGTGCGACCGGGGGCAATCAGCCCCAGCATTTT
TRBJ1-2	TRBV5-4	-	-	14	CASSLVGRGYGYTF	TGTGCCAGCAGCTTGGTGGGTAGGGGCTATGGCTACACCTTC
TRBJ2-5	TRBV2	TRBD2	-	15	CASSGGLAPQETQYF	TGTGCCAGCAGTGGGGGACTAGCCCCCCAAGAGACCCAGTACTTC
TRBJ2-1	TRBV11-2	-	-	16	CASSLVGGGNYNEQFF	TGTGCCAGCAGCTTAGTTGGCGGGGGCAATTACAATGAGCAGTTCTTC
TRBJ2-2	TRBV2	-	-	16	CASSESETGDTGELFF	TGTGCCAGCAGTGAATCCGAGACAGGAGACACCGGGGAGCTGTTTTTT
TRBJ2-1	TRBV11-2	TRBD1	-	15	CASSPRQGAYNEQFF	TGTGCCAGCAGCCCCAGACAGGGAGCATACAATGAGCAGTTCTTC
TRBJ2-1	TRBV7-9	TRBD1	-	15	CASSLSGTAYNEQFF	TGTGCCAGCAGCTTGTCCGGGACAGCTTACAATGAGCAGTTCTTC
TRBJ2-2	TRBV7-2	TRBD2	-	17	CASSSSLAGGVTGELFF	TGTGCCAGCAGCTCGAGTCTAGCGGGAGGGGTCACCGGGGAGCTGTTTTTT
TRBJ1-1	TRBV6-6	-	-	13	CASKTQGNTEAFF	TGTGCCAGCAAGACACAGGGGAACACTGAAGCTTTCTTT